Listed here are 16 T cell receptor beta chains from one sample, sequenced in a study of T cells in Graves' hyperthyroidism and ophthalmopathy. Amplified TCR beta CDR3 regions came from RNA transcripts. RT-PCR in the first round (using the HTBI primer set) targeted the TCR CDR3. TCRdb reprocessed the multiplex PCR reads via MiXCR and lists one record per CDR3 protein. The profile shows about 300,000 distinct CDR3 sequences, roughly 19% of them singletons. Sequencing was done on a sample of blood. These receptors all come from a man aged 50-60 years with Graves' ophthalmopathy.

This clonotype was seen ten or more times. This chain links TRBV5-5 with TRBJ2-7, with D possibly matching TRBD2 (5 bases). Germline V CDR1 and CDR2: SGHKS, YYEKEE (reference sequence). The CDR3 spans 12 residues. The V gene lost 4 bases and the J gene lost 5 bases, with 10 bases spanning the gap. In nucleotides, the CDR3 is TGTGCCAGCAGCCCTGGACTTAACGAGCAGTACTTC. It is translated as CASSPGLNEQYF.

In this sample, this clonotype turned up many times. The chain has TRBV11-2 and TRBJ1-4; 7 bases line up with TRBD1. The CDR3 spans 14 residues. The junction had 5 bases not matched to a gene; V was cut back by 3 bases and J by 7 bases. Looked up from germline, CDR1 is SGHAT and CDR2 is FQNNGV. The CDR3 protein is CASSFRDSLEKLFF. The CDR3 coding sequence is TGTGCCAGCAGCTTCCGGGACAGCCTTGAAAAACTGTTTTTT. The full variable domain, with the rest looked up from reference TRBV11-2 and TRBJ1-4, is EAGVAQSPRYKIIEKRQSVAFWCNPISGHATLYWYQQILGQGPKLLIQFQNNGVVDDSQLPKDRFSAERLKGVDSTLKIQPAKLEDSAVYLCASSFRDSLEKLFFGSGTQLSVL.

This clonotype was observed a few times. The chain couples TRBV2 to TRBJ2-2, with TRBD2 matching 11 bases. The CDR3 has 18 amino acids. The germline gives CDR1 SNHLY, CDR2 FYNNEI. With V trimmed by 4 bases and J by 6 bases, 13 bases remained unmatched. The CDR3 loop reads CASSGGSSGRSHAGELFF. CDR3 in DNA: TGTGCCAGCAGTGGGGGATCTAGCGGGAGGTCTCACGCCGGGGAGCTGTTTTTT.

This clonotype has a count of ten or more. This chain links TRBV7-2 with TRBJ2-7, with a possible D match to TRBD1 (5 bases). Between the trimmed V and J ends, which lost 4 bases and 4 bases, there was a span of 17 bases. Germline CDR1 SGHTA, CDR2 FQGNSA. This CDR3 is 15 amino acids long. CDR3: CASSSIDQGRYEQYF. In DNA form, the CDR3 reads TGTGCCAGCAGCTCTATCGACCAGGGAAGATACGAGCAGTACTTC.

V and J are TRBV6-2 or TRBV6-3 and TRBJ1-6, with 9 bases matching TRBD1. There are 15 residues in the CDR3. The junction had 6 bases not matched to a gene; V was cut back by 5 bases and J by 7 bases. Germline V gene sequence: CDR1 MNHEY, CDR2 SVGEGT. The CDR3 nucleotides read TGTGCCAGCAGTCGAACGGACAGGGGCAATTCACCCCTCCACTTT. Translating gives CASSRTDRGNSPLHF.

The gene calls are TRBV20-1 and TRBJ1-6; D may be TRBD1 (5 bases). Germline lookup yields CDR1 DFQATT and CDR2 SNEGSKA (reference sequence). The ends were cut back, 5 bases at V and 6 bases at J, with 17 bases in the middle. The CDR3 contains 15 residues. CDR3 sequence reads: CSAEPMGGINSPLHF. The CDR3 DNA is TGCAGTGCTGAGCCCATGGGGGGGATTAATTCACCCCTCCACTTT.

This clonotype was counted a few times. CDR3 loop: CASSLVSLSGEQYF. The CDR3 DNA is TGCGCCAGCAGCTTGGTATCTCTTAGCGGCGAGCAGTACTTC. This chain uses TRBV5-1 with TRBJ2-7, with D possibly TRBD2 on 6 matching bases. V was clipped by 0 bases and J by 6 bases, with 13 bases between them. Germline CDR1 and CDR2: SGHRS and YFSETQ. The CDR3 loop spans 14 amino acids.

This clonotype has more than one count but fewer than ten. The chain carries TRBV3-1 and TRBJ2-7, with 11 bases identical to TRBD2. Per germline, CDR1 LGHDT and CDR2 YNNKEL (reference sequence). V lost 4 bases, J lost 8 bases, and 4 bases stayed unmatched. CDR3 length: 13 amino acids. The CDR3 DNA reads TGTGCCAGCAGCCCGGGACTAGCGGCCAAGCAGTACTTC. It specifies CASSPGLAAKQYF.

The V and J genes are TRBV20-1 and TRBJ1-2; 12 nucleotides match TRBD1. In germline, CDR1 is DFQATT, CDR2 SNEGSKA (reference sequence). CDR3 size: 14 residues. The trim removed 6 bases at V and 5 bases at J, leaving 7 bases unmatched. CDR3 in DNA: TGCAGTGCGGGGGGGACAGGGGGCGGGTATGGCTACACCTTC. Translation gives CSAGGTGGGYGYTF.

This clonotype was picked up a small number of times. The CDR3 region is CASSPLGLASYNEQFF. Here the CDR3 DNA reads TGTGCCAGCAGTCCGTTGGGACTAGCATCCTACAATGAGCAGTTCTTC. This chain connects TRBV12-3 or TRBV12-4 to TRBJ2-1; 9 bases line up with TRBD2. The CDR3 runs to 16 residues. J was trimmed by 1 base and V by 5 bases; bases with no gene match: 6.

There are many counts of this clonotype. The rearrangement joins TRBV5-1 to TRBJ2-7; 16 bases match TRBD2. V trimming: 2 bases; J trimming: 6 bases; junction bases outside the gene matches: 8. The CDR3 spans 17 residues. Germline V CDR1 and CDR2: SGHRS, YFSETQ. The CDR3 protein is CASSFGGTSGRAGEQYF. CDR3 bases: TGCGCCAGCAGCTTTGGGGGGACTAGCGGGAGGGCCGGCGAGCAGTACTTC. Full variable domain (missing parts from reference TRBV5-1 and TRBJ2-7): KAGVTQTPRYLIKTRGQQVTLSCSPISGHRSVSWYQQTPGQGLQFLFEYFSETQRNKGNFPGRFSGRQFSNSRSEMNVSTLELGDSALYLCASSFGGTSGRAGEQYFGPGTRLTVT.

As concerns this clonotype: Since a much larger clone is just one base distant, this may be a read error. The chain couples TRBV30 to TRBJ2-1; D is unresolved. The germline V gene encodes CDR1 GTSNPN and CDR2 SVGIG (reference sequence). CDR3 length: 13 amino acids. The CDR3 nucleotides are TGTGCCTGGAGTGGCAATTTGGGCAATGAGCAGCTCTTC. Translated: CAWSGNLGNEQLF.

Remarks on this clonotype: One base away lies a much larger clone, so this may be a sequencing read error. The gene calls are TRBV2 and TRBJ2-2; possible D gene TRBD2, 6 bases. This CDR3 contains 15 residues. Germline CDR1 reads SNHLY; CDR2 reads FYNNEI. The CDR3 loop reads CASIPGPSNTGGLFF. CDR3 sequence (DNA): TGTGCCAGCATCCCGGGCCCTTCGAACACCGGGGGGCTGTTTTTT.

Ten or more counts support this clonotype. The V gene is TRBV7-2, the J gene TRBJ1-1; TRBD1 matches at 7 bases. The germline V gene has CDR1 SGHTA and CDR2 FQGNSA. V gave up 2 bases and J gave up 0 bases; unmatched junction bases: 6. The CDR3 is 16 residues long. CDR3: CASSLTGAPMNTEAFF. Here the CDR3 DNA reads TGTGCCAGCAGCTTAACAGGGGCTCCCATGAACACTGAAGCTTTCTTT.

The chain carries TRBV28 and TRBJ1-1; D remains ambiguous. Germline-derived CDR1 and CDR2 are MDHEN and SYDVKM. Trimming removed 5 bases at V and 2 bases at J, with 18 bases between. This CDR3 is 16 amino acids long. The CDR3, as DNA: TGTGCCAGCAGTCCAACCTCTGGCTGGGAAAACACTGAAGCTTTCTTT. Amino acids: CASSPTSGWENTEAFF.

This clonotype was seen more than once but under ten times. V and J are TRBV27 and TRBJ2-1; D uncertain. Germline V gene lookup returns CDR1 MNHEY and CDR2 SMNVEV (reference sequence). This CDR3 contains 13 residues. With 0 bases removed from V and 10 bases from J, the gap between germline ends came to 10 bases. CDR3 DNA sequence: TGTGCCAGCAGTTTATCCAGGCGTCGGGAGCAGTTCTTC. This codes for CASSLSRRREQFF.